Shown below are 8 T cell receptor beta chains from a single sample sequenced in a study of blood T cells in healthy people across ages. Sample-barcoded 5' priming and a J-beta primer mix drove a second PCR of roughly 7 to 11 cycles. TCRdb analysed the 5' RACE reads with MiXCR anew, one entry per CDR3 protein. The sample has roughly 1,500,000 distinct CDR3 sequences; 30% to 40% are singletons. Specimen: blood. The source of these receptors is a woman in her thirties in good health.

The J gene is TRBJ2-7, the V gene TRBV4-1; 10 nucleotides line up with TRBD2. With 2 bases clipped from V and 4 bases from J, the junction kept 8 bases outside the gene matches. This CDR3 is built from 16 residues. Germline CDR1 reads MGHRA; CDR2 reads YSYEKL. The CDR3 DNA follows: TGCGCCAGCAGCCAATCAACTAGCGGGACCTCATACGAGCAGTACTTC. Its translation: CASSQSTSGTSYEQYF.

This clonotype was seen a few times. The chain joins TRBV7-2 to TRBJ2-1, with 8 bases identical to TRBD1. V lost 2 bases and J lost 4; bases outside the gene matches: 4. The germline V gene has CDR1 SGHTA and CDR2 FQGNSA. The CDR3 loop spans 15 amino acids. The CDR3 sequence is CASSLQGQVYNEQFF. As DNA, the CDR3 is TGTGCCAGCAGCTTACAGGGACAGGTATACAATGAGCAGTTCTTC.

V gene TRBV20-1 combines with J gene TRBJ2-5, with 12 bases matching TRBD1. With V trimmed by 0 bases and J by 5 bases, 4 bases remained unmatched. Germline V gene lookup returns CDR1 DFQATT and CDR2 SNEGSKA (reference sequence). This CDR3 comprises 15 residues. CDR3 coding DNA: TGCAGTGCTAGAGATGGGACAGGGGGCCTCGAGACCCAGTACTTC. Its translation: CSARDGTGGLETQYF.

This clonotype was observed a handful of times. The V and J genes are TRBV15 and TRBJ2-1; 8 bases fit TRBD2. Trimming took 0 bases from V and 10 from J; bases not matched to a gene: 11. The length of the CDR3 is 16 residues. CDR1 and CDR2 (germline): LNHNV, YYDKDF (reference sequence). CDR3 sequence (DNA): TGTGCCACCAGCAGAGATGGGGGACTAGAGCCTGGGGAGCAGTTCTTC. This sequence encodes CATSRDGGLEPGEQFF.

The V and J genes are TRBV19 and TRBJ2-4; no firm D call. The J call is doubtful: the DNA matches TRBJ2-7 better. Germline values: CDR1 LNHDA, CDR2 SQIVND (reference sequence). This CDR3 contains 13 residues. The CDR3 DNA reads as TGTGCCAGTAGTCTGCGACGGGCTGCCGAGCAGTACTTC. Translating gives CASSLRRAAEQYF.

The chain carries TRBV27 and TRBJ1-1, with unresolved D. CDR3 length: 15 amino acids. Trimming shortened V by 0 bases and J by 4 bases, and 12 bases separated the two germline ends. Germline-derived CDR1 and CDR2 are MNHEY and SMNVEV (reference sequence). The CDR3 is CASSLSSQLFTEAFF. CDR3 DNA sequence: TGTGCCAGCAGTTTATCGAGCCAGCTTTTCACTGAAGCTTTCTTT.

J is TRBJ2-3 and V is TRBV12-3 or TRBV12-4; the D gene is possibly TRBD2 (5 bases). The CDR3 loop spans 15 amino acids. V was trimmed by 4 bases and J by 0 bases, leaving 11 bases between them. DNA for the CDR3: TGTGCCAGCAGTTCTAAACTAGTCAGCACAGATACGCAGTATTTT. Translation: CASSSKLVSTDTQYF.

This clonotype has only a few counts. The chain recombines TRBV20-1 with TRBJ1-1; D is unclear. With 0 bases removed from V and 1 base from J, the gap between germline ends came to 9 bases. The CDR3 runs 14 residues. The V gene's germline CDR1 is DFQATT and CDR2 SNEGSKA (reference sequence). The chain's CDR3 is CSAREAPANTEAFF. The CDR3 DNA sequence: TGCAGTGCTAGAGAGGCGCCTGCGAACACTGAAGCTTTCTTT.